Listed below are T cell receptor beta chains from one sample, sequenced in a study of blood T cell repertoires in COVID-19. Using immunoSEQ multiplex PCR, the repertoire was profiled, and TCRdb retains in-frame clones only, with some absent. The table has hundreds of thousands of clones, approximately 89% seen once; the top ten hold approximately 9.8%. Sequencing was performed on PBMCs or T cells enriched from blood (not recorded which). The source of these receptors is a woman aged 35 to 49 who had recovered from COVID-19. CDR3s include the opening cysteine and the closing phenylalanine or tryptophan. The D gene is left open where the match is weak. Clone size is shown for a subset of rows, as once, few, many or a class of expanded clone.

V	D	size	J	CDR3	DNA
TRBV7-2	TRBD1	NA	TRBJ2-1	CASSMTGGESNEQFF	TGTGCCAGCAGCATGACAGGGGGTGAGTCCAATGAGCAGTTCTTC
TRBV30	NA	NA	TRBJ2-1	CAWTVILDNEQFF	TGTGCCTGGACGGTCATTTTGGACAATGAGCAGTTCTTC
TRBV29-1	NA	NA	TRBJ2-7	CSVIVGNTYEQYF	TGCAGCGTGATTGTCGGGAATACCTACGAGCAGTACTTC
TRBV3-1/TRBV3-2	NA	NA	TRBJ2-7	CASSRSSYEQYF	TGTGCCAGCAGCCGGAGCTCCTACGAGCAGTACTTC
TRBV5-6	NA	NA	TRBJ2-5	CASSLQAQETQYF	TGTGCCAGCAGCCTGCAGGCACAAGAGACCCAGTACTTC
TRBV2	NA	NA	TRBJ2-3	CASRDLVSTDTQYF	TGTGCCAGCCGTGATCTCGTTAGCACAGATACGCAGTATTTT
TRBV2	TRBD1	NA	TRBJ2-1	CASIPDRGNEQFF	TGTGCCAGCATCCCGGACAGGGGCAATGAGCAGTTCTTC
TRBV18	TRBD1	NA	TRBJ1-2	CARSGQGTNYGYTF	TGTGCCAGGTCCGGACAGGGGACTAACTATGGCTACACCTTC
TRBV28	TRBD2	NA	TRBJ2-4	CASSYLAGGLAKNIQYF	TGTGCCAGCAGTTACCTAGCGGGGGGACTAGCCAAAAACATTCAGTACTTC
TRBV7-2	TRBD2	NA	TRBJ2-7	CASSPGWGAGGSYEQYF	TGTGCCAGCAGCCCAGGGTGGGGAGCGGGGGGCTCCTACGAGCAGTACTTC
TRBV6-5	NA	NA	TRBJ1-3	CASTGGIGNTIYF	TGTGCCTCAACGGGGGGGATTGGAAACACCATATATTTT
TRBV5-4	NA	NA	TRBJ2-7	CASSLPSVSREQYF	TGTGCCAGCAGCTTGCCTTCTGTCTCTCGGGAGCAGTACTTC
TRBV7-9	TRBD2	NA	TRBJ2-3	CASSFQREVVDTQYF	TGTGCCAGCAGCTTCCAGCGGGAGGTGGTAGATACGCAGTATTTT
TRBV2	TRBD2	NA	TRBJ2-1	CASSPGLAVYNEQFF	TGTGCCAGCAGCCCCGGACTAGCGGTCTACAATGAGCAGTTCTTC
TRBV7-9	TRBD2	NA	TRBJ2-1	CASSFRLAGPLSSYNEQFF	TGTGCCAGCAGCTTCAGACTAGCGGGGCCCCTAAGCTCCTACAATGAGCAGTTCTTC
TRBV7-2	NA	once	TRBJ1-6	CASSLLRVYNSPLHF	TGTGCCAGCAGCTTATTAAGAGTTTATAATTCACCCCTCCACTTT
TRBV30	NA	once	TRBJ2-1	CASSLGIRDNEQFF	TGTGCCTCCTCTCTCGGGATACGAGACAATGAGCAGTTCTTC
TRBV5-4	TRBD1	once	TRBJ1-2	CASSLGGQGLGGYTF	TGTGCCAGCAGCTTGGGGGGACAGGGCCTGGGTGGCTACACCTTC
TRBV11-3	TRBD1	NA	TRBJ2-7	CASSPGTDPYEQYF	TGTGCCAGCAGCCCAGGGACAGACCCATACGAGCAGTACTTC
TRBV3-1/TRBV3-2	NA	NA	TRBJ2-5	CASSLRTHQETQYF	TGTGCCAGCAGCCTTCGGACACACCAAGAGACCCAGTACTTC
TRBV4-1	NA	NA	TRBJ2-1	CASSQGAVSRNEQFF	TGCGCCAGCAGCCAGGGGGCTGTCTCGAGGAATGAGCAGTTCTTC
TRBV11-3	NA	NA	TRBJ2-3	CASSADPGGATQYF	TGTGCCAGCAGCGCCGACCCTGGAGGAGCGACGCAGTATTTT
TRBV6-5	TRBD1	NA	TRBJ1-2	CAGRITRTGYGYTF	TGTGCCGGTCGGATTACGCGGACAGGGTATGGCTACACCTTC
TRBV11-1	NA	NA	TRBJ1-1	CASSLGANTEAFF	TGTGCCAGCAGCTTAGGCGCGAACACTGAAGCTTTCTTT
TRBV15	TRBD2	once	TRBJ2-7	CATGLAGPYEQYF	TGTGCCACCGGGCTAGCGGGGCCCTACGAGCAGTACTTC
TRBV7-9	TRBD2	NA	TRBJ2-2	CASSPQGGRAGELFF	TGTGCCAGCAGCCCCCAGGGAGGGAGAGCCGGGGAGCTGTTTTTT
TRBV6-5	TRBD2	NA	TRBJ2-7	CASRAGPRGDYEQYF	TGTGCCAGCAGAGCCGGACCCCGGGGGGACTACGAGCAGTACTTC
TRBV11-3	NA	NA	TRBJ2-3	CASSSWGADTQYF	TGTGCCAGCAGCAGCTGGGGGGCAGATACGCAGTATTTT